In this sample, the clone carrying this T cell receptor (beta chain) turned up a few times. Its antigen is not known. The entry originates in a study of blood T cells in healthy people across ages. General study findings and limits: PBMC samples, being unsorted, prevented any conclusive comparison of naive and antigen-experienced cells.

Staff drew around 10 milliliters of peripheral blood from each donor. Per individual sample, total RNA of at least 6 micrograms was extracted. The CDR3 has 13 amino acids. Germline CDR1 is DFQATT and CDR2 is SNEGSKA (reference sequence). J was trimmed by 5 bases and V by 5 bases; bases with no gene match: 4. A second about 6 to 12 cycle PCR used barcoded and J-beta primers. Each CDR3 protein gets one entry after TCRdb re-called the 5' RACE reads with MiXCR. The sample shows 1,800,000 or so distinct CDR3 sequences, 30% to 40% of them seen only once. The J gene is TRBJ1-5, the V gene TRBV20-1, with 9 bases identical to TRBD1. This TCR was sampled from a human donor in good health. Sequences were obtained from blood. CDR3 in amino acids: CSALQGADQPQHF. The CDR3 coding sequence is TGCAGTGCTCTACAGGGGGCGGATCAGCCCCAGCATTTT.